These T cell receptor beta chains were read from a single sample in a study of T cells in Graves' hyperthyroidism and ophthalmopathy. TCRdb ran MiXCR on the multiplex PCR reads and lists one entry per CDR3 protein. The sample holds under 300,000 distinct CDR3 sequences, roughly 15% seen once. The sequenced sample consisted of blood. The receptors originated from a woman aged 45-59 years with Graves' hyperthyroidism that later progressed to Graves' ophthalmopathy. Both conserved end residues are part of each CDR3. A D gene is named only where the DNA matches it firmly. The size of a clone is reported for some rows only, either as once, few or many, or as a class for expanded clones.

>TRBV5-1|-|TRBJ2-1|many|14
CASRRSGYYNEQFF
TGCGCCAGCAGAAGATCAGGTTACTACAATGAGCAGTTCTTC
>TRBV27|-|TRBJ2-5|many|14
CASIFLRPQETQYF
TGTGCCAGCATCTTTCTAAGGCCCCAAGAGACCCAGTACTTC
>TRBV5-1|-|TRBJ1-2|many|15
CASSFPGAANYGYTF
TGCGCCAGCAGCTTTCCAGGGGCAGCTAACTATGGCTACACCTTC
>TRBV30|TRBD1|TRBJ2-2|many|17
CAWSDYPPGQYTGELFF
TGTGCCTGGAGTGACTACCCTCCGGGACAGTACACCGGGGAGCTGTTTTTT
>TRBV4-1|TRBD2|TRBJ2-2|few|16
CASTTSGGQFTGELFF
TGCGCCAGTACGACTAGCGGGGGCCAATTCACCGGGGAGCTGTTTTTT
>TRBV6-2/TRBV6-3|TRBD2|TRBJ2-3|-|15
CASSVGSGSTDTQYF
TGTGCCAGCAGTGTTGGTAGCGGGAGCACAGATACGCAGTATTTT
>TRBV7-8|-|TRBJ1-6|many|14
CASSLRRGDSPLHF
TGTGCCAGCAGCTTACGCCGAGGGGATTCACCCCTCCACTTT
>TRBV5-1|-|TRBJ1-1|many|13
CASNPTGNTEAFF
TGCGCCAGCAACCCCACAGGCAACACTGAAGCTTTCTTT
>TRBV5-4|TRBD1|TRBJ1-1|few|16
CASSIWTGMVGTEAFF
TGTGCCAGCAGCATTTGGACAGGGATGGTGGGCACTGAAGCTTTCTTT
>TRBV10-2|-|TRBJ2-5|many|12
CASTQARQTQYF
TGCGCCAGCACACAGGCGAGGCAGACCCAGTACTTC
>TRBV19|TRBD1|TRBJ1-2|-|13
CASKVSGGYDYTF
TGTGCCAGTAAGGTATCAGGGGGCTACGACTACACCTTC
>TRBV28|-|TRBJ2-1|-|16
CASSRSTGVRDLEQFF
TGTGCCAGCAGTCGAAGTACAGGCGTAAGGGATCTTGAGCAGTTCTTC
>TRBV11-1|-|TRBJ2-1|few|13
CASSPDRRDSKLF
TGTGCCAGCAGTCCGGACCGCCGGGACTCGAAACTCTTC
>TRBV6-6|-|TRBJ1-6|many|16
CASSYSLGARGAPLHF
TGTGCCAGCAGTTACTCGTTGGGCGCTCGGGGGGCACCCCTCCACTTT
>TRBV10-3|TRBD2|TRBJ2-7|-|12
CAIKRGPYEQYF
TGTGCCATCAAGCGGGGCCCCTACGAGCAGTACTTC
>TRBV19|-|TRBJ2-2|-|15
CASSYSGTYTGELFF
TGTGCCAGTAGTTATTCCGGGACATACACCGGGGAGCTGTTTTTT
>TRBV29-1|-|TRBJ1-3|-|16
CSVEGVRDGSGNTIYF
TGCAGCGTTGAAGGAGTAAGGGACGGCTCTGGAAACACCATATATTTT
>TRBV3-1|-|TRBJ2-1|-|12
CASGQGRAQEFF
TGTGCCAGCGGACAAGGGCGGGCCCAGGAGTTCTTC
>TRBV20-1|-|TRBJ2-7|many|14
CSARVGGQLHEQYF
TGCAGTGCTAGAGTGGGGGGACAGCTCCACGAGCAGTACTTC
>TRBV11-2|-|TRBJ2-5|many|16
CASSILRGSYQETQYF
TGTGCCAGCAGCATTCTCCGGGGCTCGTACCAAGAGACCCAGTACTTC
>TRBV4-1|TRBD2|TRBJ2-5|many|19
CASSQGGGLAGGVQETQYF
TGCGCCAGCAGCCAAGGAGGGGGACTAGCGGGAGGCGTACAAGAGACCCAGTACTTC
>TRBV6-1|-|TRBJ2-3|many|15
CASSTTRVGTDTQYF
TGTGCCAGCAGCACAACCAGGGTGGGCACAGATACGCAGTATTTT
>TRBV2|TRBD1|TRBJ1-6|many|18
CASRSGTGGLGVDSPLHF
TGTGCCAGCCGAAGTGGGACAGGGGGCCTTGGGGTAGACTCACCCCTCCACTTT
>TRBV19|TRBD2|TRBJ2-3|-|17
CASSSDWREALADTQYF
TGTGCCAGTAGTAGCGACTGGCGGGAGGCCCTCGCAGATACGCAGTATTTT
>TRBV28|-|TRBJ1-1|many|12
CASGGLSTEAFF
TGTGCCAGCGGTGGACTTTCCACTGAAGCTTTCTTT
>TRBV12-3/TRBV12-4|-|TRBJ1-1|many|13
CASSFPPDTEAFF
TGTGCCAGCAGTTTTCCCCCAGACACTGAAGCTTTCTTT
>TRBV20-1|TRBD1|TRBJ1-2|many|12
CSARGDRAAYTF
TGCAGTGCTAGAGGGGACAGGGCGGCCTACACCTTC
>TRBV19|-|TRBJ1-5|-|15
CASNGGSRGTQPQHF
TGTGCCAGTAATGGGGGATCCCGGGGAACTCAGCCCCAGCATTTT
>TRBV11-2|TRBD2|TRBJ2-1|many|20
CASSPLNVAGGWFSYNEQFF
TGTGCCAGCAGCCCGTTAAATGTAGCGGGAGGGTGGTTCTCCTACAATGAGCAGTTCTTC
>TRBV7-3|TRBD2|TRBJ2-3|many|16
CASSLYPSGSTDTQYF
TGTGCCAGCAGCTTATATCCTAGCGGGAGTACAGATACGCAGTATTTT
>TRBV7-9|TRBD2|TRBJ2-5|many|14
CASSREATPEGQYF
TGTGCCAGCAGTCGGGAGGCAACCCCAGAAGGCCAGTACTTC
>TRBV28|-|TRBJ2-7|many|14
CASSFRGDTYEQYF
TGTGCCAGCAGTTTTAGAGGGGACACCTACGAGCAGTACTTC
>TRBV10-3|-|TRBJ1-1|once|14
CAISQDPGNTEAFF
TGTGCCATCAGTCAGGACCCGGGGAACACTGAAGCTTTCTTT
>TRBV13|-|TRBJ1-3|-|16
CASSLDRLVSGNTIYF
TGTGCCAGCAGCTTAGATCGGCTGGTCTCTGGAAACACCATATATTTT
>TRBV12-5|-|TRBJ1-1|-|16
CASGYSVEGGPTEAFF
TGTGCTAGTGGGTACAGCGTCGAGGGGGGGCCCACTGAAGCTTTCTTT
>TRBV6-6|-|TRBJ1-1|many|15
CASSYHSERNTEAFF
TGTGCCAGCAGTTACCACAGCGAGAGGAACACTGAAGCTTTCTTT
>TRBV30|-|TRBJ1-1|many|13
CAWSVRGNTEAFF
TGTGCCTGGAGTGTAAGAGGGAACACTGAAGCTTTCTTT
>TRBV28|TRBD1|TRBJ1-1|-|15
CASSSAGTENTEAFF
TGTGCCAGCAGTTCGGCCGGGACAGAGAACACTGAAGCTTTCTTT
>TRBV2|TRBD1|TRBJ2-7|many|13
CASSADRTYEQYF
TGTGCCAGCAGTGCGGACAGGACCTACGAGCAGTACTTC
>TRBV19|-|TRBJ2-1|few|12
CASSMVYNEQFF
TGTGCCAGTAGTATGGTATACAATGAGCAGTTCTTC
>TRBV3-1|-|TRBJ2-7|many|15
CASSSLLERTYEQYF
TGTGCCAGCAGTTCCCTGTTGGAAAGGACCTACGAGCAGTACTTC
>TRBV7-3|TRBD1|TRBJ2-1|many|15
CASSLKYTGVNEQFF
TGTGCCAGCAGCTTAAAATATACAGGGGTCAATGAGCAGTTCTTC
>TRBV5-1|TRBD1|TRBJ1-5|-|17
CASSFPGQGRSNQPQHF
TGCGCCAGCAGCTTTCCGGGACAGGGAAGGAGCAATCAGCCCCAGCATTTT
>TRBV28|-|TRBJ1-4|many|15
CASLSSEANNEKLFF
TGTGCCAGCCTTAGTTCCGAGGCTAATAATGAAAAACTGTTTTTT
>TRBV11-2|-|TRBJ2-5|-|16
CASSKHGGGTWETQYF
TGTGCCAGCAGCAAACACGGAGGCGGGACTTGGGAGACCCAGTACTTC
>TRBV5-1|-|TRBJ2-7|-|12
CASSLTFAEQYF
TGCGCCAGCAGCTTGACGTTCGCCGAGCAGTACTTC
>TRBV4-1|-|TRBJ1-1|many|14
CASSLISRNTEAFF
TGCGCCAGCAGCCTAATATCGAGGAACACTGAAGCTTTCTTT
>TRBV20-1|TRBD2|TRBJ2-7|-|14
CSVPGLAGAGEQYF
TGCAGTGTACCGGGACTAGCGGGAGCGGGGGAGCAGTACTTC
>TRBV2|TRBD1|TRBJ1-2|many|13
CASIGQGGYGYTF
TGTGCCAGCATCGGACAGGGAGGCTATGGCTACACCTTC
>TRBV2|TRBD1|TRBJ2-3|many|15
CASGGQAPSTDTQYF
TGTGCCAGCGGGGGACAGGCACCTAGCACAGATACGCAGTATTTT
>TRBV28|-|TRBJ2-7|-|13
CASSPRQIYEQYF
TGTGCCAGCAGTCCCCGACAGATCTACGAGCAGTACTTC
>TRBV24-1|-|TRBJ2-7|many|13
CATRAGGTYEQYF
TGTGCCACCAGGGCAGGGGGGACCTACGAGCAGTACTTC
>TRBV7-6|-|TRBJ2-2|-|15
CASSLAGPALGELFF
TGTGCCAGCAGCTTAGCCGGACCAGCACTCGGGGAGCTGTTTTTT
>TRBV28|-|TRBJ1-5|many|13
CASTLTPRQPQHF
TGTGCCAGCACACTGACCCCGAGGCAGCCCCAGCATTTT
>TRBV18|-|TRBJ1-4|many|14
CASSPDRFNEKLFF
TGTGCCAGCTCCCCCGACAGATTTAATGAAAAACTGTTTTTT
>TRBV2|TRBD1|TRBJ2-1|many|14
CASSGRQGDNEQFF
TGTGCCAGCAGCGGGAGACAGGGGGACAATGAGCAGTTCTTC
>TRBV7-3|-|TRBJ2-3|many|14
CASSLNRVPDTQYF
TGTGCCAGCAGCTTAAACAGGGTACCAGATACGCAGTATTTT
>TRBV11-2|-|TRBJ2-1|many|15
CASSLDRGSFNEQFF
TGTGCCAGCAGCTTAGATCGAGGCAGCTTCAATGAGCAGTTCTTC